The rows below give T cell receptor beta chains drawn from one sample of a study of blood T cells in healthy people across ages. One entry per CDR3 protein, called by TCRdb with MiXCR from the 5' RACE reads. The data show around 1,900,000 distinct CDR3 sequences, 30% to 40% seen once. The sequenced material came from blood. Source of these receptors: a human donor in good health. CDR3s include the opening cysteine and the closing phenylalanine or tryptophan. The size of a clone is reported for some rows only, either as once, few or many, or as a class for expanded clones.

v_gene,abundance,j_gene,CDR3aa
TRBV7-2,.,TRBJ1-1,CASSLARGYTEAFF
TRBV5-1,few,TRBJ1-1,CASSIQVERTEAFF
TRBV6-5,.,TRBJ2-7,CASSYSGGLTYEQYF
TRBV5-1,.,TRBJ2-3,CASSPIQGAGTDTQYF
TRBV4-1,.,TRBJ1-2,CASSARLVSESGRDGYTF
TRBV10-3,.,TRBJ1-2,CATTRDSLYGYTF
TRBV5-1,.,TRBJ2-7,CASSWRTGTYEQYF
TRBV29-1,.,TRBJ2-3,CSARGTGGSSDTQYF
TRBV7-9,.,TRBJ2-5,CASSFWRETQYF
TRBV7-2,few,TRBJ2-7,CASSRSRQGGSYEQYF
TRBV20-1,.,TRBJ2-7,CSASPEGGVPYEQYF
TRBV10-3,.,TRBJ1-2,CAIRRDSSTNYGYTF
TRBV6-5,few,TRBJ2-1,CASSPDRGSEQFF
TRBV12-5,.,TRBJ1-5,CASGSGVDGTDQPQHF
TRBV11-2,.,TRBJ1-1,CASSLDRGGGPGRAEAFF
TRBV18,.,TRBJ1-1,CASSPSGRGAEAFF
TRBV3-1,many,TRBJ2-7,CASPGDGAYEQYF
TRBV20-1,.,TRBJ2-3,CSVPTSDRPDTQYF
TRBV13,once,TRBJ2-1,CASSFRRGRSYNEQFF
TRBV5-1,few,TRBJ2-1,CASFPLGGRYNEQFF
TRBV7-2,.,.,CASSISWDASYEQYF
TRBV4-1,.,TRBJ2-1,CASSQVSTSGGYEQFF
TRBV5-1,.,TRBJ2-3,CTSRPPSSGGFADTQYF
TRBV6-2/TRBV6-3,.,TRBJ2-1,CASCSTRASGNEQFF
TRBV5-5,few,TRBJ2-5,CASSLGTSTAETQYF
TRBV5-1,few,TRBJ2-1,CASSNGRSSYNEQFF
TRBV3-1,.,TRBJ2-5,CASSQVGEPRETQYF
TRBV6-1,.,.,CASTKRVEGYEQYF
TRBV7-2,.,TRBJ2-5,CASSISWTGGGETQYF
TRBV9,.,TRBJ2-7,CASSVQQDSYEQYF
TRBV7-8,.,TRBJ1-1,CASSFFSDNTEAFF
TRBV7-2,few,TRBJ1-1,CASSLVIAERAFF
TRBV4-3,.,TRBJ2-7,CASSLVTGTGGYEQYF
TRBV4-3,.,TRBJ1-1,CTSSQEPGHLNTEAFF
TRBV12-3/TRBV12-4,.,TRBJ1-1,CASSFVDTEAFF
TRBV7-9,.,TRBJ1-1,CASSRGEGDTEAFF
TRBV5-1,.,TRBJ1-1,CASSPQTGTSNTEAFF
TRBV4-3,.,TRBJ2-6,CASSGQGNGANVLTF
TRBV20-1,.,TRBJ2-7,CSARGTGVDYEQYF
TRBV15,few,TRBJ2-7,CATSGMDSFSYEQYF
TRBV2,.,TRBJ1-2,CASSGTGGYYGYTF
TRBV5-8,.,TRBJ1-1,CASSSFLYLIQEAFF
TRBV7-8,.,TRBJ2-5,CASSPEGLGYRETQYF